This is a list of T cell receptor beta chains from one sample in a study of T cell responses to AZD1222 COVID-19 vaccine. TCRdb keeps only in-frame clones here, not all; method: immunoSEQ multiplex PCR. The sample yields about 160,000 clones, under 95% seen once. Sequences were derived from peripheral blood, sampled 28 days after the second AZD1222 dose. The receptors originated from an adult who received the AZD1222 COVID-19 vaccine. Each CDR3 is given with its conserved first and last residue. Fields, in order: D gene, V gene, clone size, J gene, CDR3 protein, CDR3 DNA. The D gene is left open where the match is weak. Only part of the rows carry a size: once, few, many, or a class if the clone is expanded.

>NA|TRBV6-5|NA|TRBJ2-2
CASRRQDTKPGELFF
TGTGCCAGCAGGAGACAGGACACAAAACCCGGGGAGCTGTTTTTT
>TRBD2|TRBV11-2|NA|TRBJ2-1
CASSRSGNSYNEQFF
TGTGCCAGCAGCCGTAGCGGGAACTCCTACAATGAGCAGTTCTTC
>NA|TRBV7-9|NA|TRBJ2-1
CASSLGGSNEQFF
TGTGCCAGCAGCTTAGGTGGGAGTAATGAGCAGTTCTTC
>TRBD2|TRBV7-3|NA|TRBJ2-1
CASSFVAGGGNEQFF
TGTGCCAGCAGCTTTGTAGCGGGAGGGGGCAATGAGCAGTTCTTC
>TRBD2|TRBV7-9|NA|TRBJ2-7
CASSSKWTSGSYEQYF
TGTGCCAGCAGCTCCAAGTGGACTAGCGGGTCATACGAGCAGTACTTC
>NA|TRBV19|NA|TRBJ1-5
CASSILGYQPQHF
TGTGCCAGTAGTATCTTGGGGTATCAGCCCCAGCATTTT
>TRBD1|TRBV24-1|NA|TRBJ1-2
CATSDPDRASYGYTF
TGTGCCACCAGTGACCCGGACAGGGCTTCCTATGGCTACACCTTC
>NA|TRBV27|NA|TRBJ1-5
CASSSQGGGNQPQHF
TGTGCCAGCAGTTCCCAGGGTGGTGGCAATCAGCCCCAGCATTTT
>TRBD2|TRBV18|NA|TRBJ2-2
CASSPSSGSGELFF
TGTGCCAGCTCACCCTCTAGCGGCTCCGGGGAGCTGTTTTTT
>TRBD2|TRBV11-2|NA|TRBJ2-7
CASSPQTSGFSYEQYF
TGTGCCAGCAGCCCTCAGACTAGCGGGTTTTCCTACGAGCAGTACTTC
>NA|TRBV28|NA|TRBJ2-7
CASSLDGRVYEQYF
TGTGCCAGCAGTTTAGACGGTAGGGTCTACGAGCAGTACTTC
>TRBD1|TRBV10-3|NA|TRBJ2-1
CASPDRGLIHNEQFF
TGTGCCTCGCCCGACAGGGGGCTTATTCACAATGAGCAGTTCTTC
>NA|TRBV19|NA|TRBJ1-1
CATKIGLEAFF
TGTGCCACCAAAATTGGGTTGGAAGCTTTCTTT
>NA|TRBV7-9|few|TRBJ1-6
CASSPNGLTVNSPLHF
TGTGCCAGCAGCCCCAACGGCCTTACAGTAAATTCACCCCTCCACTTT
>NA|TRBV12-3/TRBV12-4|NA|TRBJ2-1
CASSWVPYNEQFF
TGTGCCAGCAGTTGGGTCCCTTACAATGAGCAGTTCTTC
>NA|TRBV19|once|TRBJ2-3
CASTPKDYWPDTQYF
TGTGCCAGTACTCCTAAGGACTACTGGCCAGATACGCAGTATTTT
>NA|TRBV5-1|NA|TRBJ2-1
CASRGSGISYNEQFF
TGCGCCAGCAGAGGATCGGGGATTTCCTACAATGAGCAGTTCTTC
>TRBD1|TRBV2|NA|TRBJ1-1
CASSGDRDTEAFF
TGTGCCAGCAGTGGAGACAGGGACACTGAAGCTTTCTTT
>TRBD1|TRBV30|NA|TRBJ2-7
CAWTLGQAGEQYF
TGTGCCTGGACCCTGGGACAGGCGGGCGAGCAGTACTTC
>NA|TRBV19|NA|TRBJ1-2
CASSIGYGYTF
TGTGCCAGTAGTATTGGCTATGGCTACACCTTC
>NA|TRBV7-2|NA|TRBJ1-2
CASSSQGGQANYGYTF
TGTGCCAGCAGCTCCCAAGGGGGGCAAGCTAACTATGGCTACACCTTC
>TRBD1|TRBV19|NA|TRBJ1-1
CATQTGKNARF
TGTGCCACTCAGACAGGGAAGAATGCCCGCTTT
>NA|TRBV25-1|NA|TRBJ2-7
CASSDEPNSYEQYF
TGTGCCAGCAGTGACGAGCCGAACTCCTACGAGCAGTACTTC
>TRBD1|TRBV7-2|NA|TRBJ1-1
CASSLEVVAGQYTEAFF
TGTGCCAGCAGCTTAGAAGTGGTTGCGGGACAGTACACTGAAGCTTTCTTT